The clone carrying this T cell receptor beta chain has a handful of counts. Its antigen is still unknown. This sample is drawn from a study of cytomegalovirus exposure and HLA in healthy donors. Findings and limits, study-wide: Rarity marked most TCR sequences, yet some public TCRs occurred in many donors.

CDR3 length: 12 amino acids. CDR1 and CDR2 (germline): SGDLS, YYNGEE. Deletions cut 0 bases from V and 9 bases from J, with 7 bases between. It was with 60 Vbeta and 13 Jbeta primers that the PCR ran. Profiling relied on immunoSEQ multiplex PCR, and the TCRdb table lists in-frame clones only, not all of them. The top ten clones hold around 0.52% of a sample with 150,000 to 200,000 clones, around 80% of them seen once. This chain joins TRBV9 and TRBJ2-1; the D is unclear. Material for sequencing was PBMCs. The clonotype comes from a woman in her forties or fifties in good health and CMV-seronegative. The CDR3 nucleotides read TGTGCCAGCAGCGTAGGTAGAACTGAGCAGTTCTTC. Amino acid sequence: CASSVGRTEQFF.